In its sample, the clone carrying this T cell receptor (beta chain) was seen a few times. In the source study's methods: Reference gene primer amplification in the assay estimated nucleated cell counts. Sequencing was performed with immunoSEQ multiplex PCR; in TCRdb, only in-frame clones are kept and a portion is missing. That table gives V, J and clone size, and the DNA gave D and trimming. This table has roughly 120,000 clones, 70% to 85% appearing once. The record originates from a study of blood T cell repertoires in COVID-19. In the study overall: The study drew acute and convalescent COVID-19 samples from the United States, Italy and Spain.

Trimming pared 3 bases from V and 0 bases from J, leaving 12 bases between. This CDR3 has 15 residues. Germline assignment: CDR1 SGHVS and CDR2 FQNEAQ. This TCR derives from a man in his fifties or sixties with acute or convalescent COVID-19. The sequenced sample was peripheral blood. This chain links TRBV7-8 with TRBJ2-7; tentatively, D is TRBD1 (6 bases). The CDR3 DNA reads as TGTGCCAGCAGCTTGGGACAAGAATACTCCTACGAGCAGTACTTC. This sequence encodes CASSLGQEYSYEQYF.